Given below is one T cell receptor beta chain in context. This specimen comes from a study of blood T cell repertoires in COVID-19. As for the study in general: Whether acute or convalescent, the COVID-19 samples came from the United States, Italy and Spain.

Looked up from germline, CDR1 is SNHLY and CDR2 is FYNNEI. The CDR3 is 15 amino acids. The V end was cut by 4 bases, the J end by 0 bases, with 7 bases between. Individuals drawn from under 30 US areas were about 18 to 95 years old. Recovered participants had two consecutive negative NP/OP PCR tests, healthcare professional clearance, or symptom resolution. Source study methods: Amplification with reference gene primers provided the estimates of nucleated cell counts. Measured with immunoSEQ multiplex PCR; TCRdb has only the in-frame clones, and not every one. V, J and clone size reflect that table, while D and trimming were determined from the DNA. The data contain 140,000 to 150,000 clones, around 82% of them singletons.

This clonotype was sampled from a woman aged 45-60 years who had recovered from COVID-19. The chain employs TRBV2 and TRBJ1-6; D is uncertain. Sample: PBMCs or T cells enriched from blood (not recorded which). This chain's CDR3 is CASSGESSYNSPLHF. The DNA of the CDR3 is TGTGCCAGCAGTGGGGAGAGCTCCTATAATTCACCCCTCCACTTT.